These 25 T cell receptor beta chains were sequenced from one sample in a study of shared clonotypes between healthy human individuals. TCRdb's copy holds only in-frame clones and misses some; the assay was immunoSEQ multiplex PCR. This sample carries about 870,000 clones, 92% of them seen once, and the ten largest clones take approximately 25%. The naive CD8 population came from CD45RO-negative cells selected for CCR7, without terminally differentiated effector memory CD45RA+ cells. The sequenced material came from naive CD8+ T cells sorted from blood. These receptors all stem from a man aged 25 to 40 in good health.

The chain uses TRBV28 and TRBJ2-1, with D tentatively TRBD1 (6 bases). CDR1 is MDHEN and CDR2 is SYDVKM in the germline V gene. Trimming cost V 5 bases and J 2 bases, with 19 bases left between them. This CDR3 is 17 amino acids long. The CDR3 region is CASSPSTQGFAYNEQFF. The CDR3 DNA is TGTGCCAGCAGTCCCTCAACGCAGGGGTTCGCCTACAATGAGCAGTTCTTC. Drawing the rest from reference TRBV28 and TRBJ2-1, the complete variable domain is DVKVTQSSRYLVKRTGEKVFLECVQDMDHENMFWYRQDPGLGLRLIYFSYDVKMKEKGDIPEGYSVSREKKERFSLILESASTNQTSMYLCASSPSTQGFAYNEQFFGPGTRLTVL.

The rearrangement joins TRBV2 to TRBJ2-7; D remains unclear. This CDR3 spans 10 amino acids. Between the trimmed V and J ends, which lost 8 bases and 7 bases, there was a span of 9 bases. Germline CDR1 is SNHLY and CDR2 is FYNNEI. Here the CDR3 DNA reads TGTGCCAGCGTCCGCCAGGAGCAGTACTTC. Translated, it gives CASVRQEQYF.

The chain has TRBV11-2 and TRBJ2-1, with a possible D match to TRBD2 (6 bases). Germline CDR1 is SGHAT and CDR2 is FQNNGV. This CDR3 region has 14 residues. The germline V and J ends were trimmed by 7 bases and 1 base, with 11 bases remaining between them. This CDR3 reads CASNLAPSYNEQFF. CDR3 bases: TGTGCCAGCAACCTAGCGCCATCCTACAATGAGCAGTTCTTC.

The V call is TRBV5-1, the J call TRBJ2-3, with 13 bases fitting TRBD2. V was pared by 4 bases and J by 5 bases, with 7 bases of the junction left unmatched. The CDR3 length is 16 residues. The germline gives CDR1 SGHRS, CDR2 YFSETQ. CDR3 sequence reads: CASSGGLAGERDTQYF. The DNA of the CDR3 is TGCGCCAGCAGCGGCGGACTAGCGGGAGAGAGAGATACGCAGTATTTT.

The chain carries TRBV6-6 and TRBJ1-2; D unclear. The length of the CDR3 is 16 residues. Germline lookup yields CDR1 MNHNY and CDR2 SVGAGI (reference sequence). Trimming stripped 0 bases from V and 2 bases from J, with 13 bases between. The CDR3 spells CASSYSGLPENYGYTF. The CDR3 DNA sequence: TGTGCCAGCAGTTACTCGGGCCTCCCGGAAAACTATGGCTACACCTTC.

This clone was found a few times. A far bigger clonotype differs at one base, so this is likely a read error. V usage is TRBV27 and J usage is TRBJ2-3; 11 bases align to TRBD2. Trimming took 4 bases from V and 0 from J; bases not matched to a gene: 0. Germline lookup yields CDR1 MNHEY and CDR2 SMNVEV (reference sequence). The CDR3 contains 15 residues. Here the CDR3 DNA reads TGTGCCAGCAGTTGGACTAGCGGGAGCACAGATACGCAGTATTTT. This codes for CASSWTSGSTDTQYF.

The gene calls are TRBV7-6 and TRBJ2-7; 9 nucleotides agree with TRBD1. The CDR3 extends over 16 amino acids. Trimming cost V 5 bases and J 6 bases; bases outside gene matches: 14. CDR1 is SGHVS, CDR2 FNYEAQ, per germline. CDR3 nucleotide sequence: TGTGCCAGCAGCCGATATACAGGGGGCGCTTGGTTCGAGCAGTACTTC. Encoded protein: CASSRYTGGAWFEQYF.

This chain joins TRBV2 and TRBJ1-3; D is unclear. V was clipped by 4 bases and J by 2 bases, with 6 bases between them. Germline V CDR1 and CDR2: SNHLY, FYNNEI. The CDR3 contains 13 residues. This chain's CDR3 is CASSGGPGNTIYF. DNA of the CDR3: TGTGCCAGCAGTGGCGGACCTGGAAACACCATATATTTT.

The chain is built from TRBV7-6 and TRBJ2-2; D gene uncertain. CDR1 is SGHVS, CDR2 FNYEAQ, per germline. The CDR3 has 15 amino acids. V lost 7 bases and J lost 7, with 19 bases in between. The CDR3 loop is CASTFRPGLGGELFF. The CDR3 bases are TGTGCCAGCACCTTCCGACCAGGTTTAGGCGGGGAGCTGTTTTTT.

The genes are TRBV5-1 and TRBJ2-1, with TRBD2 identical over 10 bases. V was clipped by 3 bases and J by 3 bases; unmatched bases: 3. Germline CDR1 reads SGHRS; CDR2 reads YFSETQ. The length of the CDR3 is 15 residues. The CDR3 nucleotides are TGCGCCAGCAGCTCTGAGCGGGAGGGCTACAATGAGCAGTTCTTC. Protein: CASSSEREGYNEQFF.

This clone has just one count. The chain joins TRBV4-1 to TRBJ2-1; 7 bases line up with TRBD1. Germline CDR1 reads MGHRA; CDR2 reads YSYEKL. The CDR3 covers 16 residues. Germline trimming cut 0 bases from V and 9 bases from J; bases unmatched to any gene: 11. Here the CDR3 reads CASSQDARGFPVEQFF. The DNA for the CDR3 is TGCGCCAGCAGCCAAGATGCCAGGGGGTTTCCGGTTGAGCAGTTCTTC.

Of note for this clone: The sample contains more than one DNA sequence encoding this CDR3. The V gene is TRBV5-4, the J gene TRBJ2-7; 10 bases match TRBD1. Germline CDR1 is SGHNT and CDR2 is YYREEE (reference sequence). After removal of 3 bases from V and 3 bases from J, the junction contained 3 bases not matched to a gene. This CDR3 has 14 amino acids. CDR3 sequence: CASSSGQGNYEQYF. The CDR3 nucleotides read TGTGCCAGCAGCTCGGGACAGGGGAACTACGAGCAGTACTTC. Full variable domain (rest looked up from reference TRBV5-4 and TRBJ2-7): ETGVTQSPTHLIKTRGQQVTLRCSSQSGHNTVSWYQQALGQGPQFIFQYYREEENGRGNFPPRFSGLQFPNYSSELNVNALELDDSALYLCASSSGQGNYEQYFGPGTRLTVT.

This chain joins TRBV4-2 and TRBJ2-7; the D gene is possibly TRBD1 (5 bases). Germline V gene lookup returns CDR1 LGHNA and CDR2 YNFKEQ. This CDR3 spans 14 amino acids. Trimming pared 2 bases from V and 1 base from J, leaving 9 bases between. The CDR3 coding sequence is TGTGCCAGCAGCCAACAACAGGTATCCTACGAGCAGTACTTC. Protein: CASSQQQVSYEQYF.

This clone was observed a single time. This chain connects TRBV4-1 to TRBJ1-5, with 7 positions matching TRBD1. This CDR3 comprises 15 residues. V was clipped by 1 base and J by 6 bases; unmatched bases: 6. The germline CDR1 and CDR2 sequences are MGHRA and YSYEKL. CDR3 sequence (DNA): TGCGCCAGCAGCCAAGCCGGGACAGAAATTCAGCCCCAGCATTTT. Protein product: CASSQAGTEIQPQHF.

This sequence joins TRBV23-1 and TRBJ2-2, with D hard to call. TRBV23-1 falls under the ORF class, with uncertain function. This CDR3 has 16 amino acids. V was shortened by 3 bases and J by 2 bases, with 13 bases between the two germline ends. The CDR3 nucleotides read TGCGCCAGCAGTCACAAGACAAGTAAAAACACCGGGGAGCTGTTTTTT. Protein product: CASSHKTSKNTGELFF.

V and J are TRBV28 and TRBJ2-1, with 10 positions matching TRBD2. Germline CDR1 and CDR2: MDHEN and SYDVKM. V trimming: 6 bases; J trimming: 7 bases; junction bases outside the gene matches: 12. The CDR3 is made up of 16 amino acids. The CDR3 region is CASSLASGRARNEQFF. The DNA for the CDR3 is TGTGCCAGCAGCCTCGCGAGCGGGAGGGCCCGGAATGAGCAGTTCTTC.

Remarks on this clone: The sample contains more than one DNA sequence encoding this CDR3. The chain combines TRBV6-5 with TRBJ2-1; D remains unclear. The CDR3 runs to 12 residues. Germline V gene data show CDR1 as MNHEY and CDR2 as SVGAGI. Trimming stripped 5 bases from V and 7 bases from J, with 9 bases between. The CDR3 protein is CASSPPGNEQFF. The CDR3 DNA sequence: TGTGCCAGCAGTCCCCCCGGTAATGAGCAGTTCTTC.

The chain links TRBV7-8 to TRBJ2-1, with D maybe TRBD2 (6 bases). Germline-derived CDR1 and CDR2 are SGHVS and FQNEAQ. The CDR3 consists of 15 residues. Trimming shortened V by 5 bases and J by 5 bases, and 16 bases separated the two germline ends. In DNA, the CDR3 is TGTGCCAGCAGCAAAACCGGGAGAGACGACAATGAGCAGTTCTTC. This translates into CASSKTGRDDNEQFF.

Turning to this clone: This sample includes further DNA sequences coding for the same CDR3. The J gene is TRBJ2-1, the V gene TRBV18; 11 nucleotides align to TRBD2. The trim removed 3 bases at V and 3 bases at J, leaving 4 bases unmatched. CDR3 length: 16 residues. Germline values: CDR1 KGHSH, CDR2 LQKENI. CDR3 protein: CASSPPTSGSYNEQFF. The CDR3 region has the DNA TGTGCCAGCTCACCCCCAACTAGCGGGAGCTACAATGAGCAGTTCTTC.

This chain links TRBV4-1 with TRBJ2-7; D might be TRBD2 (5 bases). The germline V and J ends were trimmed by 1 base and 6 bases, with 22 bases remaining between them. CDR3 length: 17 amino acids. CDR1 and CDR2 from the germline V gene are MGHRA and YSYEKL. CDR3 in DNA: TGCGCCAGCAGCCAAGTAGAGCTTGGCGGGCTGGCGCTCGAGCAGTACTTC. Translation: CASSQVELGGLALEQYF.

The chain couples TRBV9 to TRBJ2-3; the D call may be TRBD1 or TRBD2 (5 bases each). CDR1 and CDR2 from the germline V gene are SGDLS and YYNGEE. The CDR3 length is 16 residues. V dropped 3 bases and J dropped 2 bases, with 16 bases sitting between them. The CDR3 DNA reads TGTGCCAGCAGCGGCCCTCCGGGGACGATCACAGATACGCAGTATTTT. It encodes CASSGPPGTITDTQYF.

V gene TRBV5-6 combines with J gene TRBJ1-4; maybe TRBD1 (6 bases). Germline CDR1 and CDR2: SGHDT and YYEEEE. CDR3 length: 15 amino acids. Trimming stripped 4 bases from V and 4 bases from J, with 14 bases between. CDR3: CASSPSQGSNEKLFF. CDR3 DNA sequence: TGTGCCAGCAGCCCTAGCCAGGGGAGTAATGAAAAACTGTTTTTT.

The CDR3 DNA is TGTGCCAGCAGCGTGGGCGGGATACAAGAGACCCAGTACTTC. It translates to CASSVGGIQETQYF. The chain uses TRBV9 and TRBJ2-5, with D perhaps TRBD2 (6 bases). The V gene's germline CDR1 is SGDLS and CDR2 YYNGEE. The V end lost 2 bases, the J end lost 2 bases, and 10 bases lay between the germline ends. The CDR3 has 14 amino acids.

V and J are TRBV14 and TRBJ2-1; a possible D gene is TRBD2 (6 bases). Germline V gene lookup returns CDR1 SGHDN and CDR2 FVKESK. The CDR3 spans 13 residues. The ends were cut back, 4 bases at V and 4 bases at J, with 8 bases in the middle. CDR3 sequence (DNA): TGTGCCAGCAGCCGGGACTTTTACAATGAGCAGTTCTTC. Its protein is CASSRDFYNEQFF.

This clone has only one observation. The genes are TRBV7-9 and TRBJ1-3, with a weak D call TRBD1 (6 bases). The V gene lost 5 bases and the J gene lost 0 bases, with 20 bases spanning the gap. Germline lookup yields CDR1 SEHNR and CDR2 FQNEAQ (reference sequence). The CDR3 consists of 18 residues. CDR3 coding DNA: TGTGCCAGCAGCCGACCCCGGACAGATCTTAGCTCTGGAAACACCATATATTTT. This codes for CASSRPRTDLSSGNTIYF.